Shown below are 18 T cell receptor beta chains from a single sample sequenced in a study of cytotoxic CD8 clonotypes in ibrutinib-treated CLL (dated by TCRdb to about 2021). Library creation used the immunoSEQ multiplex PCR assay. In its TCRdb copy, this immuneACCESS table keeps in-frame sequences only and misses some clones. Where compared with another copy, unresolved V genes explain less than half of these, and the others have no known cause. Present in this sample are nearly 300,000 clones, around 69% of which were seen just once. The top ten clones comprise roughly 5% of the sample. The time point label here, explained by the study, means: progressive disease on ibrutinib. This specimen consisted of PBMCs, obtained at disease progression, from a patient treated with ibrutinib. These receptors originate from a human donor with chronic lymphocytic leukemia.

V and J are TRBV9 and TRBJ1-1; a weak D match, TRBD1 (5 bases). From germline, CDR1 is SGDLS and CDR2 YYNGEE. Trimming took off 6 bases at V and 5 bases at J, with 14 bases between the two ends. This CDR3 contains 13 residues. CDR3 loop: CASTPGGRTEAFF. CDR3 bases: TGTGCCAGCACCCCCGGGGGGAGGACTGAAGCTTTCTTT.

CDR3 residues: CASSSLQGVDGYTF. DNA for the CDR3: TGCGCCAGCAGCTCCCTACAGGGGGTAGATGGCTACACCTTC. The chain employs TRBV5-1 and TRBJ1-2, with 8 positions matching TRBD1. The V gene end was trimmed by 3 bases and the J gene end by 6 bases; junction bases not matched to a gene: 7. In germline, CDR1 is SGHRS, CDR2 YFSETQ. The CDR3 covers 14 residues.

The chain uses TRBV11-2 and TRBJ1-1; no reliable D call. The V end lost 1 base, the J end lost 9 bases, and 12 bases lay between the germline ends. Per the germline V gene, CDR1 is SGHAT and CDR2 is FQNNGV. The CDR3 spans 13 residues. In nucleotides, the CDR3 is TGTGCCAGCAGCTTAGTCCCGGCTGGGCAAGCTTTCTTT. This sequence encodes CASSLVPAGQAFF.

This clone was seen more than once but under ten times. The chain is built from TRBV5-1 and TRBJ2-7; TRBD2 matches at 9 bases. Germline V gene data show CDR1 as SGHRS and CDR2 as YFSETQ. This CDR3 is 17 amino acids long. Losses at the gene ends were 0 bases for V and 2 bases for J; bases not matched to a gene: 9. CDR3 loop: CASSLVPRTSDTYEQYF. Here the CDR3 DNA reads TGCGCCAGCAGCTTGGTCCCTCGGACTAGCGACACCTACGAGCAGTACTTC. The full variable domain, rest sourced from reference TRBV5-1 and TRBJ2-7, is KAGVTQTPRYLIKTRGQQVTLSCSPISGHRSVSWYQQTPGQGLQFLFEYFSETQRNKGNFPGRFSGRQFSNSRSEMNVSTLELGDSALYLCASSLVPRTSDTYEQYFGPGTRLTVT.

The V gene is TRBV5-1, the J gene TRBJ2-1; D perhaps matches TRBD1 (7 bases). CDR3 length: 15 residues. The germline gives CDR1 SGHRS, CDR2 YFSETQ. With 3 bases removed from V and 7 bases from J, the gap between germline ends came to 17 bases. CDR3 protein: CASSWRQGGGNEQFF. CDR3 nucleotide sequence: TGCGCCAGCAGCTGGCGACAGGGAGGAGGTAATGAGCAGTTCTTC.

V is TRBV11-2 and J is TRBJ2-1, with D possibly called TRBD1 or TRBD2 (5 bases each). Germline V gene sequence: CDR1 SGHAT, CDR2 FQNNGV. This CDR3 has 17 residues. Trimming stripped 5 bases from V and 0 bases from J, with 17 bases between. The CDR3, as DNA: TGTGCCAGCAGCCTACGACCCGGGGCGAGCTCCTACAATGAGCAGTTCTTC. Translating gives CASSLRPGASSYNEQFF. Full variable domain (rest looked up from reference TRBV11-2 and TRBJ2-1): EAGVAQSPRYKIIEKRQSVAFWCNPISGHATLYWYQQILGQGPKLLIQFQNNGVVDDSQLPKDRFSAERLKGVDSTLKIQPAKLEDSAVYLCASSLRPGASSYNEQFFGPGTRLTVL.

The chain couples TRBV27 to TRBJ2-3, with a possible D match to TRBD1 (5 bases). V dropped 6 bases and J dropped 1 base, with 11 bases sitting between them. This CDR3 region has 14 residues. Germline assignment: CDR1 MNHEY and CDR2 SMNVEV (reference sequence). The CDR3 region has the DNA TGTGCCAGCAGCCCTATAGGGGGCACAGATACGCAGTATTTT. This sequence encodes CASSPIGGTDTQYF.

This sequence joins TRBV6-5 and TRBJ2-5, with unresolved D. This CDR3 has 13 residues. Germline CDR1 is MNHEY and CDR2 is SVGAGI. Trimming left V 2 bases short and J 4 bases short, with 8 bases between. In DNA form, the CDR3 reads TGTGCCAGCAGTTACGGGTGGGGAGAGACCCAGTACTTC. It is translated as CASSYGWGETQYF.

V and J are TRBV10-1 and TRBJ2-1, with D tentatively TRBD2 (6 bases). V lost 4 bases, J lost 3 bases, and 16 bases lay in between. This CDR3 spans 16 amino acids. CDR1 WNHNN and CDR2 SYGVQD come from the germline V gene (reference sequence). CDR3 DNA: TGCGCCAGCAGTGCGGGGGACCTAACTGACTACAATGAGCAGTTCTTC. Translation gives CASSAGDLTDYNEQFF.

The rearrangement joins TRBV7-8 to TRBJ2-7, with a tentative D call TRBD2 (5 bases). Germline V gene lookup returns CDR1 SGHVS and CDR2 FQNEAQ. The CDR3 is 13 residues long. V was shortened by 1 base and J by 4 bases, with 8 bases between the two germline ends. In nucleotides, the CDR3 is TGTGCCAGCAGCTTAGTGGCGGGTTACGAGCAGTACTTC. As protein: CASSLVAGYEQYF. The whole variable domain, remainder taken from reference TRBV7-8 and TRBJ2-7, is GAGVSQSPRYKVAKRGQDVALRCDPISGHVSLFWYQQALGQGPEFLTYFQNEAQLDKSGLPSDRFFAERPEGSVSTLKIQRTQQEDSAVYLCASSLVAGYEQYFGPGTRLTVT.

This chain uses TRBV9 with TRBJ2-7; 7 nucleotides align to TRBD1. The trim removed 0 bases at V and 4 bases at J, leaving 10 bases unmatched. Germline CDR1 SGDLS, CDR2 YYNGEE. This CDR3 is 16 amino acids long. CDR3 bases: TGTGCCAGCAGCGTAGCTGCAACAGGGGCCCCGTACGAGCAGTACTTC. It yields the protein CASSVAATGAPYEQYF.

This chain connects TRBV7-6 to TRBJ2-1; 9 positions agree with TRBD2. J lost 0 bases, V lost 1 base, and 10 bases had no gene match. Germline assignment: CDR1 SGHVS and CDR2 FNYEAQ. This CDR3 is 19 amino acids long. CDR3 nucleotide sequence: TGTGCCAGCAGCTTAGTTACACGGGCGGGGGGGAGCTCCTACAATGAGCAGTTCTTC. This gives the protein CASSLVTRAGGSSYNEQFF.

This chain links TRBV15 with TRBJ2-2, with D hard to call. This CDR3 spans 15 amino acids. Trimming stripped 0 bases from V and 8 bases from J, with 13 bases between. The V gene's germline CDR1 is LNHNV and CDR2 YYDKDF (reference sequence). CDR3 amino acids: CATSREVIPLGELFF. In DNA, the CDR3 is TGTGCCACCAGCAGAGAGGTGATCCCATTGGGGGAGCTGTTTTTT.

The chain joins TRBV20-1 to TRBJ2-7; 9 nucleotides agree with TRBD2. This CDR3 has 11 residues. Germline V gives CDR1 DFQATT, CDR2 SNEGSKA (reference sequence). J gave up 7 bases and V 7 bases, and 5 bases lay outside the gene matches. CDR3 nucleotide sequence: TGCAGTGTAGCGGGGGCGGGTGAGCAGTACTTC. It yields the protein CSVAGAGEQYF.

The chain recombines TRBV7-2 with TRBJ1-1; weak D call: TRBD1 (5 bases). The germline CDR1 and CDR2 sequences are SGHTA and FQGNSA. With 3 bases removed from V and 9 bases from J, the gap between germline ends came to 14 bases. This CDR3 spans 13 amino acids. The DNA of the CDR3 is TGTGCCAGCAGCTTGATAACGGGGACTAAAGCTTTCTTT. Encoded protein: CASSLITGTKAFF. The full variable domain, with the rest looked up from reference TRBV7-2 and TRBJ1-1, is GAGVSQSPSNKVTEKGKDVELRCDPISGHTALYWYRQSLGQGLEFLIYFQGNSAPDKSGLPSDRFSAERTGGSVSTLTIQRTQQEDSAVYLCASSLITGTKAFFGQGTRLTVV.

V usage is TRBV7-9 and J usage is TRBJ2-1; 7 nucleotides agree with TRBD1. This CDR3 has 14 amino acids. V dropped 6 bases and J dropped 3; count of bases not matched to a gene: 5. CDR1 is SEHNR and CDR2 is FQNEAQ in the germline V gene (reference sequence). The CDR3 DNA is TGTGCCAGCAGTAGCCAGGGGGTCTACAATGAGCAGTTCTTC. Translation: CASSSQGVYNEQFF.

The V gene is TRBV9, the J gene TRBJ2-1; a possible D gene is TRBD2 (6 bases). The CDR3 runs to 17 residues. The germline CDR1 and CDR2 sequences are SGDLS and YYNGEE. V was trimmed by 1 base and J by 0 bases, leaving 14 bases between them. This CDR3 is CASSVTAGSSSYNEQFF. In nucleotides, the CDR3 is TGTGCCAGCAGCGTAACGGCGGGATCAAGCTCCTACAATGAGCAGTTCTTC.

In its sample, this clone was seen a few times. This chain links TRBV5-1 with TRBJ2-5; D gene ambiguous. Germline CDR1 is SGHRS and CDR2 is YFSETQ. V lost 2 bases and J lost 2, with 4 bases in between. The length of the CDR3 is 12 residues. DNA for the CDR3: TGCGCCAGCAGCTTCCAGCAAGAGACCCAGTACTTC. Protein sequence: CASSFQQETQYF.